Listed below are T cell receptor beta chains from one sample, sequenced in a study of T-cell reconstitution after alpha-beta-depleted transplantation in children. TCRdb itself ran the PCR reads through MiXCR, one entry per CDR3 protein. Of about 15,000 distinct CDR3 sequences listed, roughly 12% are singletons. Source: PBMCs, mostly from graft donor cells, taken 180 days after TCRalphabeta/CD19-depleted stem cell transplant. These receptors came from a boy younger than two who had a stem cell transplant for Wiskott-Aldrich syndrome, so the T cells may come from the graft donor. The CDR3 runs from the conserved cysteine through the conserved F or W.

>TRBJ2-1|TRBV7-9
CASSLDSWWTSGSNEQFF
>TRBJ1-3|TRBV28
CASIRDNTFGNTIYF
>TRBJ2-1|TRBV20-1
CSALPPSWGFNEQFF
>TRBJ1-1|TRBV6-2/TRBV6-3
CASSKGSRTEAFF
>TRBJ1-1|TRBV20-1
CSAATANTEAFF
>TRBJ2-1|TRBV20-1
CSARDGGTGHNEQFF
>TRBJ2-7|TRBV10-3
CAISDSGQGSYEQYF
>TRBJ2-1|TRBV9
CASSVSLVREGRSYNEQFF
>TRBJ2-2|TRBV5-1
CASSTGTWRTGELFF
>TRBJ2-7|TRBV6-2/TRBV6-3
CASSYSTARPYEQYF
>TRBJ2-1|TRBV5-8
CASSSWTSGSRYNEQFF
>TRBJ2-2|TRBV6-5
CASRTVNMGELFF
>TRBJ2-7|TRBV5-1
CASSLGAYEQYF
>TRBJ2-3|TRBV5-1
CASSTGQSTDTQYF
>TRBJ2-1|TRBV7-9
CASSHDRGRYNEQFF
>TRBJ2-5|TRBV6-4
CASGDSMRWGGRVETRCF
>TRBJ2-3|TRBV29-1
CSVVATGTTDTQYF
>TRBJ2-1|TRBV18
CASSHPGARNEQFF
>TRBJ1-1|TRBV4-2
CASSQDRPGPQNTEAFF
>TRBJ1-6|TRBV12-3/TRBV12-4
CASSPSGLNWDSPLHF
>TRBJ2-6|TRBV28
CASSSPNYRVGGANVLTF
>TRBJ2-3|TRBV5-1
CASSPNLGPDTQYF
>TRBJ2-5|TRBV20-1
CSARDLPVQETQYF
>TRBJ1-5|TRBV28
CASSPSGQGLNQPQHF
>TRBJ2-7|TRBV7-9
CASSSGLAETHEQYF
>TRBJ2-7|TRBV6-5
CASSYSLAGVYEQYF
>TRBJ2-7|TRBV7-9
CASSFARIVSYEQYF
>TRBJ1-1|TRBV5-6
CASSFGGWEAFF
>TRBJ2-1|TRBV20-1
CSVGGIYNEQFF
>TRBJ2-6|TRBV29-1
CSVYDGTSGANVLTF
>TRBJ2-1|TRBV13
CASSLVTRRQFF
>TRBJ2-7|TRBV7-9
CASSFSQSTYEQYF
>TRBJ2-5|TRBV9
CASRSDSAYQETQYF
>TRBJ2-7|TRBV6-1
CASRTEISYEQYF
>TRBJ2-5|TRBV24-1
CATSDTGQIQETQYF
>TRBJ2-5|TRBV6-2/TRBV6-3
CASPYPRTGTLPTQETQYF
>TRBJ1-1|TRBV3-1
CASTQRWASRYTEAFF
>TRBJ2-5|TRBV5-1
CASSFTGTNKRRKNF
>TRBJ2-5|TRBV3-1
CASSSLLAGRVETQYF
>TRBJ2-7|TRBV5-1
CASSPRTSGSIYEQYF